This T cell receptor (beta chain) appears in the sequencing data of a study of T cells after yellow fever vaccination. Study-wide results and caveats: Weaker overall was a secondary response that nonetheless peaked faster, on day 5 versus 15. Abundant clonotypes (contaminants from the bulk population) could be present in FACS-sorted repertoires.

Germline V gene sequence: CDR1 DFQATT, CDR2 SNEGSKA (reference sequence). Trimming took 7 bases from V and 0 from J, leaving 6 bases between them. This CDR3 region has 11 residues. This clonotype was observed at least ten times. Its antigen is unknown. MiXCR, applied by TCRdb to the 5' RACE reads, yields one record per CDR3 protein. In the table there are approximately 250,000 distinct CDR3 sequences, over 6.5% of which are singletons. The clonotype originates from a man aged 30 to 39 who received the YFV17D yellow fever vaccine. This material consisted of CD4+ T cells sorted from PBMCs, taken on the day of the yellow fever booster vaccination. V gene TRBV20-1 combines with J gene TRBJ2-5, with a possible D match to TRBD2 (6 bases). The CDR3 protein is CSGDYQETQYF. The CDR3 nucleotides are TGCAGTGGGGACTACCAAGAGACCCAGTACTTC.